This T cell receptor beta chain was sequenced during a study of blood T cells in healthy people across ages (dated by TCRdb to 2014 to 2015). General notes on the study: In model experiments, template switching captured about one uniquely barcoded TCR beta cDNA molecule for every two T cells. Using deep sequencing normalized with unique cDNA molecular identifiers, the study measured how TCR beta repertoire diversity changes with age. The donors were split into four age groups: young (average around 15 years), middle-aged (39), aged (about 56) and long-lived (approximately 80). To avoid experimental bias, donors of different ages were randomly spread across the sequencing lanes. The study analyzed two additional independent replicas of 1 million unique cDNA reads from the same blood draw for two donors, one aged 18 to 29 and one aged 80 or older.

The roughly 39 donors, aged 6 to 90 years, were systemically healthy Caucasian individuals from Russia. Roughly 11 milliliters of peripheral blood were drawn from each donor into EDTA-treated Vacutainer tubes. PBMCs were isolated by Ficoll-Paque density-gradient centrifugation, with at least 6 million obtained per sample. Trizol reagent was used to extract total RNA from PBMCs, with at least 6 micrograms per sample. Naive CD45RAhigh/CD27high T cell percentages were measured by flow cytometry on a PBMC aliquot from every donor. Comments on this clonotype: Its binding antigen is unknown. Per-base qualities were not stored, and no clone one base away is much larger.

The CDR3, cysteine through phenylalanine, is 14 amino acids long. The kept DNA is CDR3 alone, 42 bases in frame from the first base. CDR1 is given as MNHEY and CDR2 as SMNVEV, both from the germline V gene (reference sequence). V and J are truncated by 2 bases and 8 bases respectively, leaving an intervening sequence of 14 bases. Broad study findings and their caveats: Bulk unsorted PBMC profiling prevented conclusive comparison of naive and antigen-experienced compartments. Estimates of total diversity based on one million sequenced T cells were considered lower bounds and underestimates. Observed TCR beta diversity per million T cells fell roughly linearly with age, and a significant reduction was already apparent by age around 40. Compared with the aged group, the long-lived group had more naive CD4+ T cells, fewer expanded clones and increased TCR diversity, a pattern suggesting age selection. Because donor CMV infection status was unknown, age-related changes in expanded clonotypes were potentially confounded. The percentage of naive T cells measured by flow cytometry correlated strongly with observed TCR beta diversity.

Library creation used 5' RACE. Sequencing was carried out with an Illumina HiSeq 2500. The second PCR ran for roughly 7 to 11 cycles and used a J-beta primer mix along with a sample-barcoded 5' primer. A unique molecular identifier was introduced onto each TCR beta cDNA molecule by a template-switch 5' adaptor carrying 12 random nucleotides. Each sample yielded at least 3 million CDR3-containing paired-end reads. First-strand cDNA was synthesized from all RNA with the Mint cDNA synthesis kit, primed by a TRBC-specific oligonucleotide. Following uracil-DNA glycosylase treatment, a first 18-cycle PCR with universal primers M1SS and BC2_uni_R was performed on all cDNA. Concerning the study's data processing: For normalization, 1 million high-quality reads, each with a distinct molecular identifier, were randomly selected from each sample. Reads sharing molecular identifiers were discarded rather than binned into consensus sequences. MiTCR, with a Q25 quality threshold and the strictest error-elimination algorithm, was used for CDR3 identification, clonotype clustering and error correction. A nonparametric unseen species model with Euler transformation was used to estimate a lower bound on total TCR beta diversity. TCRdb itself trimmed the public reads at Q25 with fastp, ran MiXCR and retained productive beta chains. Each CDR3 protein gets just one entry, which takes the most common genes and DNA from the rows behind it. None of the V and J calls come from the authors' own analysis; TCRdb made them. This sample has under 2 million distinct CDR3 sequences in its table, and roughly 32% of those were observed once. Over 9% of the sample goes to the ten largest clones.

The chain was built from TRBV27 and TRBJ2-3, with a weak D call of TRBD2 (6 bases match). The TCR sequence derives from a woman between 25 and 40 years old in good health. Sequencing was carried out using blood. The CDR3 is CASSLGGEKFTQYF. The DNA sequence is as follows: TGTGCCAGCAGTTTAGGCGGGGAGAAGTTTACGCAGTATTTT.